This T cell receptor beta chain originates from a study of CD8+CD57+ T cells in acquired aplastic anemia. Study summary: Mean DNA quantity obtained from sorted CD4+ and CD8+ cells was 3 to 3.5 ug.

V lost 4 bases and J lost 3, with 14 bases in between. CDR1 and CDR2 (germline): SGDLS, YYNGEE. This CDR3 contains 15 residues. In this sample, this clonotype turned up many times. The patients chosen for sequencing had shown expansion of CD8+CD57+ cells (detected by flow cytometry). All patients were therapy-naive when blood was sampled. The use of genomic DNA as template underpinned the TCR beta VDJ and CDR3 profiling. In TCRdb, the reads were re-called with MiXCR into one record per CDR3 protein. Of a few hundred thousand distinct CDR3 sequences listed, less than 35% are singletons. The sequenced sample consisted of sorted CD4+, CD8+, or CD8+CD57+ T cells (not recorded which) from PBMCs. The TCR comes from a human donor with aplastic anemia. This rearrangement joins TRBV9 to TRBJ1-3; no clear D gene. The CDR3 region has the DNA TGTGCCAGCAGCCCTAGGACCGCGGTTGGAAACACCATATATTTT. Protein sequence: CASSPRTAVGNTIYF.